The sequence of this T cell receptor (beta chain) was determined in a study of shared clonotypes between healthy human individuals. Study-wide findings and caveats: It was expected that sequencing depth would affect clonotype sharing among donors.

Measured with immunoSEQ multiplex PCR; TCRdb has only the in-frame clones, and not every one. The sample has around 980,000 clones; about 84% are singletons. Germline V gene lookup returns CDR1 SGHTA and CDR2 FQGNSA. The CDR3 contains 15 residues. Note on this clone: Its antigen is unidentified. One end of the junction fails to match germline, which may point to a read error.

The clonotype originates from a young man in good health. Some clones in this sample may be carry-over from other donors' samples. The gene calls are TRBV7-2 and TRBJ1-1; D is undetermined. Material: memory CD4+ T cells from PBMCs. The subset is: CD45RA-negative fraction. CDR3 nucleotides: TGTGCCAGCAGCTTAGATCCGGGTGAGAACACCGAAGCTTTCTTT. Translation gives CASSLDPGENTEAFF. The variable domain in full, completed from reference TRBV7-2 and TRBJ1-1, reads GAGVSQSPSNKVTEKGKDVELRCDPISGHTALYWYRQSLGQGLEFLIYFQGNSAPDKSGLPSDRFSAERTGGSVSTLTIQRTQQEDSAVYLCASSLDPGENTEAFFGQGTRLTVV.